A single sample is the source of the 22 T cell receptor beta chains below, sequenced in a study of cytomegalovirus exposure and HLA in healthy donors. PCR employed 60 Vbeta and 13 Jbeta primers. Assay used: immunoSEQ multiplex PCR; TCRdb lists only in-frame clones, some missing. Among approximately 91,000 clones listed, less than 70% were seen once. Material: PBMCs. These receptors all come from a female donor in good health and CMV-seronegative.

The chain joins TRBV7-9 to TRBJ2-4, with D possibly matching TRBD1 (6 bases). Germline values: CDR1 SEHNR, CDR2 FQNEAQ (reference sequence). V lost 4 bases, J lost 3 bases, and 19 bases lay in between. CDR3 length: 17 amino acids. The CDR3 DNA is TGTGCCAGCAGCTATGAAGGGGGACCCCCGATCAAAAACATTCAGTACTTC. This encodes CASSYEGGPPIKNIQYF.

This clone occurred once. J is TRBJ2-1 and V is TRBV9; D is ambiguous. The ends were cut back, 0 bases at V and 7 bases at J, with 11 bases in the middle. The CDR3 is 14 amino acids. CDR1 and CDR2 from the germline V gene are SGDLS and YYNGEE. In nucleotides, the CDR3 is TGTGCCAGCAGCGTAGCAGGCAGGCAAAATGAGCAGTTCTTC. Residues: CASSVAGRQNEQFF.

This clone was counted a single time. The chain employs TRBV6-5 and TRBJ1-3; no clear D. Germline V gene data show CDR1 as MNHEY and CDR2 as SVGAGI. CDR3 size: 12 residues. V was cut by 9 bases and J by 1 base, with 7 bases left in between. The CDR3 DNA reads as TGTGCCAGACAGAAATCTGGAAACACCATATATTTT. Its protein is CARQKSGNTIYF.

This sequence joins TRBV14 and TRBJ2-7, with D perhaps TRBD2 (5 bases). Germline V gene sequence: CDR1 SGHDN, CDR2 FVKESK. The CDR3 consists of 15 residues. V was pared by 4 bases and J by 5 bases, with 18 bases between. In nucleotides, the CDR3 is TGTGCCAGCAGCCCTAGAGGGTCCCCCTTCCACGAGCAGTACTTC. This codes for CASSPRGSPFHEQYF.

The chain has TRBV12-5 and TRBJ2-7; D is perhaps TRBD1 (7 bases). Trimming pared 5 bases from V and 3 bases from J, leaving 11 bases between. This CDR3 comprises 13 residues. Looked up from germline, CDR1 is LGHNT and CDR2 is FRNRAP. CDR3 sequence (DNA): TGTGCTAGTGGTACGGGGGACAGCTACGAGCAGTACTTC. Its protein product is CASGTGDSYEQYF. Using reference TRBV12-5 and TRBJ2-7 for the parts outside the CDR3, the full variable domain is DARVTQTPRHKVTEMGQEVTMRCQPILGHNTVFWYRQTMMQGLELLAYFRNRAPLDDSGMPKDRFSAEMPDATLATLKIQPSEPRDSAVYFCASGTGDSYEQYFGPGTRLTVT.

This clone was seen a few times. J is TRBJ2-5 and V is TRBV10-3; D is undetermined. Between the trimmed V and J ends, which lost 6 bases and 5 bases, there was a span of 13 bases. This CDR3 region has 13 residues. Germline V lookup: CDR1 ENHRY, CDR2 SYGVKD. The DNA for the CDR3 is TGTGCCATCAGGGCAGGCTCGGCGGAGACCCAGTACTTC. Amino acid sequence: CAIRAGSAETQYF.

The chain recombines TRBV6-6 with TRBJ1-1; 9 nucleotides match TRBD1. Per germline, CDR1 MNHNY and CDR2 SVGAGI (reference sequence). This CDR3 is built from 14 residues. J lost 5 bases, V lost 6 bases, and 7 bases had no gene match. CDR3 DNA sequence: TGTGCCAGCAGGCAAACAGGGGGCCGGACTGAAGCTTTCTTT. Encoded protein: CASRQTGGRTEAFF.

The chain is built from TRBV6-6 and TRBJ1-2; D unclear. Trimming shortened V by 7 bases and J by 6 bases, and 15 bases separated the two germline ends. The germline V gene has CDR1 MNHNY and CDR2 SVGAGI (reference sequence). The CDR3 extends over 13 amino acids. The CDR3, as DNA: TGTGCCAGCAAGCCGAACGGGGAAGATGGCTACACCTTC. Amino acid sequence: CASKPNGEDGYTF.

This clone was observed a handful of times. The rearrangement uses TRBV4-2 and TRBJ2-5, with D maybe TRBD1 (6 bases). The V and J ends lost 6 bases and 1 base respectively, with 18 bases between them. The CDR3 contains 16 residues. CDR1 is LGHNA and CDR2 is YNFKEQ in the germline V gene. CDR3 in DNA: TGTGCCAGCAGTCTAGGGGTACAGGGTGGCCAAGAGACCCAGTACTTC. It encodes CASSLGVQGGQETQYF.

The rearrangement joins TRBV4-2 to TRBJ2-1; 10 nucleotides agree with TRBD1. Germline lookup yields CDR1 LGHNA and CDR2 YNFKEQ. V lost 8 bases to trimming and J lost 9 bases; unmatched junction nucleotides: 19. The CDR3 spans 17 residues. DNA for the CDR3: TGTGCCAGCGGTTCTGGTAAACTTCGACAGGGGGCTGGTGAGCAGTTCTTC. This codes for CASGSGKLRQGAGEQFF.

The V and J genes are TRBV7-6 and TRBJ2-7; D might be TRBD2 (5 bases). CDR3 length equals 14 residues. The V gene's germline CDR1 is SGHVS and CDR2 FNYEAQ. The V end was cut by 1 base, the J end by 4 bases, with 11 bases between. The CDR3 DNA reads TGTGCCAGCAGCTTAGGAGCCCGAGGGTACGAGCAGTACTTC. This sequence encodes CASSLGARGYEQYF.

CDR3: CAWSVSGNYGYTF. CDR3 in DNA: TGTGCCTGGAGTGTTAGCGGAAACTATGGCTACACCTTC. The chain uses TRBV30 and TRBJ1-2; D uncertain. Germline CDR1 reads GTSNPN; CDR2 reads SVGIG (reference sequence). The CDR3 is made up of 13 amino acids. Trimming shortened V by 0 bases and J by 2 bases, and 7 bases separated the two germline ends. Variable domain in full (rest from reference TRBV30 and TRBJ1-2): SQTIHQWPATLVQPVGSPLSLECTVEGTSNPNLYWYRQAAGRGLQLLFYSVGIGQISSEVPQNLSASRPQDRQFILSSKKLLLSDSGFYLCAWSVSGNYGYTFGSGTRLTVV.

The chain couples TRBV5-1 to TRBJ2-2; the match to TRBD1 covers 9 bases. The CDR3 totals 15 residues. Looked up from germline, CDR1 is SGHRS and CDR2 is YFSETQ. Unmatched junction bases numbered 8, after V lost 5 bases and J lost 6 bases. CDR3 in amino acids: CASSPQGQGSGELFF. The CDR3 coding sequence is TGCGCCAGCAGTCCGCAGGGACAGGGTTCCGGGGAGCTGTTTTTT.

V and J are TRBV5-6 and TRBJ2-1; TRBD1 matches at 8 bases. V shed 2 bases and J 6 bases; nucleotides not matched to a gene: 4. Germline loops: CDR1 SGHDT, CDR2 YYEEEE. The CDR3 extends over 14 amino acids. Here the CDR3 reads CASSFRDRFNEQFF. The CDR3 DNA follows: TGTGCCAGCAGCTTCCGGGACAGGTTCAATGAGCAGTTCTTC.

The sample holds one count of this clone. The CDR3 is CASKWGAGVNEQYF. The CDR3 region has the DNA TGTGCCAGCAAATGGGGTGCGGGGGTAAACGAGCAGTACTTC. The chain links TRBV5-4 to TRBJ2-7; 7 bases map to TRBD2. V dropped 6 bases and J dropped 5; count of bases not matched to a gene: 11. The CDR3 runs to 14 residues. Germline assignment: CDR1 SGHNT and CDR2 YYREEE (reference sequence).

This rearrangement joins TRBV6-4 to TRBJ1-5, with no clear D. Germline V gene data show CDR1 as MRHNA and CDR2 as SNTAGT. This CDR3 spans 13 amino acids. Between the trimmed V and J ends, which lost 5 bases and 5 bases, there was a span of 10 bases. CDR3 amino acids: CASSRTHDQPQHF. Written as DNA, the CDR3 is TGTGCCAGCAGTAGGACTCATGATCAGCCCCAGCATTTT.

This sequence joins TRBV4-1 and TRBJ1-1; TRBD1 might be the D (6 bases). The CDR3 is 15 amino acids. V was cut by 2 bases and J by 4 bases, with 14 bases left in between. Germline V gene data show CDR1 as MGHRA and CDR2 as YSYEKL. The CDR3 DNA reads TGCGCCAGCAGCCAACTGCAGGGGAGTGGCACTGAAGCTTTCTTT. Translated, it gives CASSQLQGSGTEAFF.

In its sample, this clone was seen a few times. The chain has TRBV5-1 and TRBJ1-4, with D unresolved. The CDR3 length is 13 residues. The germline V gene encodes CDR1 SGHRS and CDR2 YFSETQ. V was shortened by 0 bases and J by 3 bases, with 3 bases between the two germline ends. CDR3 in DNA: TGCGCCAGCAGCTTGGCCGCTAATGAAAAACTGTTTTTT. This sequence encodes CASSLAANEKLFF.

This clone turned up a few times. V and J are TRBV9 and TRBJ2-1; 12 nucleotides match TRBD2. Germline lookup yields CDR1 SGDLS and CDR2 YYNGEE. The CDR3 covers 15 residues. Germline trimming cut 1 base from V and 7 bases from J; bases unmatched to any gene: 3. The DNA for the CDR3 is TGTGCCAGCAGCGTAACCGGGACTAGCGGGAATGAGCAGTTCTTC. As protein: CASSVTGTSGNEQFF.

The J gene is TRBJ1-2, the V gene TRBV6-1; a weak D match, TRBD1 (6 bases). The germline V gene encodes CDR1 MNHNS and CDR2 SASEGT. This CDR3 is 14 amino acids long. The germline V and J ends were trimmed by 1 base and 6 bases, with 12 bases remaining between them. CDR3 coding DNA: TGTGCCAGCAGTGAAGGAACAGGGATGGATGGCTACACCTTC. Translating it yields CASSEGTGMDGYTF.

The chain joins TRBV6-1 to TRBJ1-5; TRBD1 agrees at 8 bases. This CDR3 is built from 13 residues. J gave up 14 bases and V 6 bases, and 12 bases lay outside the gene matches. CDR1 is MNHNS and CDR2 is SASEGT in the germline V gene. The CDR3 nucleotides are TGTGCCAGCAGGTTGACAGGGGCCCCCGTCGAGCATTTT. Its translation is CASRLTGAPVEHF.

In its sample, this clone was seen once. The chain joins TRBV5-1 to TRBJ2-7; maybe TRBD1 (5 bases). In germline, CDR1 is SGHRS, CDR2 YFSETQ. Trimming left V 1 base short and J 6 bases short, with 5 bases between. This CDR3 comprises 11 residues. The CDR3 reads CASSLRGEQYF. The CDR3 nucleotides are TGCGCCAGCAGCTTGAGGGGCGAGCAGTACTTC.